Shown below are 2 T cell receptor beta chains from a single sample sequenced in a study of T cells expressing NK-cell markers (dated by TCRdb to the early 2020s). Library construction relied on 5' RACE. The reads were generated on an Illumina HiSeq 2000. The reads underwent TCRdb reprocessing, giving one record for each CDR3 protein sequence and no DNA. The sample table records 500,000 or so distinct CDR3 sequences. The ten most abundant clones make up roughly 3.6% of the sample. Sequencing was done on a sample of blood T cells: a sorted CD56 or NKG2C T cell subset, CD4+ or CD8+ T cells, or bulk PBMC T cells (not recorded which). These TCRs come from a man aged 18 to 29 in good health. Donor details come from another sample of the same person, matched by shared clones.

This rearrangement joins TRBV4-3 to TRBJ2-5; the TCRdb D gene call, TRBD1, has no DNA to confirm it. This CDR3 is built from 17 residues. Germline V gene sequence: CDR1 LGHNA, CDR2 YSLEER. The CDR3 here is CASSQDFDRSSQETQYF.

The chain's CDR3 is CSPRPITDTQYF. The rearrangement joins TRBV29-1 to TRBJ2-3; TCRdb selects TRBD2, and the lack of DNA leaves this call unchecked. Germline CDR1 is SQVTM and CDR2 is ANQGSEA. The CDR3 length is 12 residues.